This entry lists 25 T cell receptor beta chains sequenced from one sample in a study of response to subunit inactivated influenza vaccine. Each CDR3 protein gets one entry after TCRdb re-called the RT-PCR reads with MiXCR. This table holds hundreds of thousands of distinct CDR3 sequences, 15% to 19% found once. The source was PBMCs from blood, collected 11 to 12 days after vaccination. The receptors stem from a man aged 50 to 60 who received an inactivated influenza vaccine.

This clonotype was seen a few times. This chain uses TRBV10-2 with TRBJ2-3, with 11 positions matching TRBD2. The germline gives CDR1 WSHSY, CDR2 SAAADI. The CDR3 totals 17 residues. Trimming took 7 bases from V and 1 from J; bases not matched to a gene: 10. For the CDR3, the DNA is TGCGCCAGCAAGAGGAATAGCGGGGGGGTCGGCACAGATACGCAGTATTTT. As protein: CASKRNSGGVGTDTQYF.

In this sample, this clonotype turned up a few times. The chain couples TRBV28 to TRBJ1-4; 7 bases align to TRBD1. This CDR3 spans 13 amino acids. V lost 8 bases to trimming and J lost 3 bases; unmatched junction nucleotides: 3. CDR1 is MDHEN and CDR2 is SYDVKM in the germline V gene. Here the CDR3 DNA reads TGTGCCAGCCGGACAGGTGCTAATGAAAAACTGTTTTTT. Translation: CASRTGANEKLFF.

The sample holds a few counts of this clonotype. The V gene is TRBV7-2, the J gene TRBJ2-1, with 11 bases matching TRBD2. Germline V gene data show CDR1 as SGHTA and CDR2 as FQGNSA. V lost 5 bases to trimming and J lost 4 bases; unmatched junction nucleotides: 4. CDR3 length: 15 residues. CDR3 residues: CASSDTSGGYNEQFF. For the CDR3, the DNA is TGTGCCAGCAGCGATACTAGCGGGGGTTACAATGAGCAGTTCTTC.

This clonotype was seen a few times. V usage is TRBV6-2 or TRBV6-3 and J usage is TRBJ2-3; 11 nucleotides match TRBD2. Germline-derived CDR1 and CDR2 are MNHEY and SVGEGT. V lost 6 bases, J lost 4 bases, and 6 bases stayed unmatched. This CDR3 contains 15 residues. DNA of the CDR3: TGTGCCAGCAGAGTAACTAGCGGGAGATCAGATACGCAGTATTTT. It codes for CASRVTSGRSDTQYF.

About this clonotype itself: An end of the junction differs from the germline gene, which may be a read error. The V and J genes are TRBV7-7 and TRBJ2-2; 7 positions match TRBD1. The CDR3 consists of 14 residues. Germline V CDR1 and CDR2: SSHAT, FNYEAQ (reference sequence). The CDR3: CASSLDRSAGELFF. DNA of the CDR3: TGTGCTAGCAGTCTGGACAGGTCAGCCGGGGAGCTGTTTTTT.

This clonotype was detected only a few times. The chain has TRBV3-1 and TRBJ1-5; D gene uncertain. Trimming removed 1 base from V and 10 bases from J, with 8 bases in between. In germline, CDR1 is LGHDT, CDR2 YNNKEL (reference sequence). The CDR3 length is 12 residues. The CDR3 here is CASSQAGNPQHF. CDR3 DNA: TGTGCCAGCAGCCAAGCAGGTAACCCCCAGCATTTT.

In its sample, this clonotype was seen a few times. The chain joins TRBV4-2 to TRBJ1-1, with D possibly TRBD1 on 5 matching bases. Germline V lookup: CDR1 LGHNA, CDR2 YNFKEQ. There are 14 residues in the CDR3. Between the trimmed V and J ends, which lost 1 base and 8 bases, there was a span of 14 bases. The CDR3 nucleotides read TGTGCCAGCAGCCAAGGAGGTTTGCAGGGAGAAGCTTTCTTT. Translation gives CASSQGGLQGEAFF.

This clonotype has more than one count but fewer than ten. The rearrangement links TRBV7-8 to TRBJ1-5; D possibly corresponds to TRBD1 (5 bases). The V gene lost 5 bases and the J gene lost 0 bases, with 11 bases spanning the gap. There are 15 residues in the CDR3. Germline CDR1 and CDR2: SGHVS and FQNEAQ. CDR3 sequence reads: CASSPGLNSNQPQHF. The CDR3 DNA reads as TGTGCCAGCAGCCCGGGACTTAATAGCAATCAGCCCCAGCATTTT. Looking up the rest from reference TRBV7-8 and TRBJ1-5 gives the full variable domain: GAGVSQSPRYKVAKRGQDVALRCDPISGHVSLFWYQQALGQGPEFLTYFQNEAQLDKSGLPSDRFFAERPEGSVSTLKIQRTQQEDSAVYLCASSPGLNSNQPQHFGDGTRLSIL.

In this sample, this clonotype turned up a few times. The chain employs TRBV2 and TRBJ1-6; D remains ambiguous. The CDR3 is 16 residues long. Germline assignment: CDR1 SNHLY and CDR2 FYNNEI. V dropped 5 bases and J dropped 4 bases, with 15 bases sitting between them. The CDR3 sequence: CASSPTRTGYNSPLHF. CDR3 nucleotides: TGTGCCAGCAGTCCAACTAGGACGGGTTATAATTCACCCCTCCACTTT.

V gene TRBV4-3 combines with J gene TRBJ2-1; D is perhaps TRBD2 (7 bases). Germline CDR1 is LGHNA and CDR2 is YSLEER. V was cut by 3 bases and J by 0 bases, with 15 bases left in between. The CDR3 totals 17 residues. The CDR3 here is CASSQSGGGNSYNEQFF. Here the CDR3 DNA reads TGCGCCAGCAGCCAGTCGGGGGGCGGGAACTCCTACAATGAGCAGTTCTTC.

The chain links TRBV6-2 or TRBV6-3 to TRBJ2-3, with 8 bases aligning to TRBD2. Germline-derived CDR1 and CDR2 are MNHEY and SVGEGT. J was trimmed by 6 bases and V by 5 bases; bases with no gene match: 10. The CDR3 is made up of 15 amino acids. CDR3 DNA sequence: TGTGCCAGCAGTCCAACCGGGACTAGTAGGGATACGCAGTATTTT. Translation: CASSPTGTSRDTQYF.

This clonotype occurred once. The chain has TRBV24-1 and TRBJ2-5, with TRBD2 matching over 12 bases. The V gene's germline CDR1 is KGHDR and CDR2 SFDVKD. CDR3 size: 17 residues. V lost 2 bases and J lost 0; bases outside the gene matches: 3. CDR3 residues: CATSDSGLAGNQETQYF. CDR3 bases: TGTGCCACCAGTGATTCCGGACTAGCGGGGAACCAAGAGACCCAGTACTTC.

The table lists this clonotype with a few counts. The rearrangement joins TRBV6-1 to TRBJ2-2, with D hard to call. The CDR3 runs 13 residues. The ends were cut back, 7 bases at V and 1 base at J, with 7 bases in the middle. Germline V gene data show CDR1 as MNHNS and CDR2 as SASEGT. In DNA, the CDR3 is TGTGCCAGCATAGCACTGAACACCGGGGAGCTGTTTTTT. Amino acid sequence: CASIALNTGELFF.

The J gene is TRBJ1-1, the V gene TRBV30; 8 positions agree with TRBD1. Germline values: CDR1 GTSNPN, CDR2 SVGIG (reference sequence). The CDR3 sequence is 13 residues long. V lost 6 bases and J lost 4; bases outside the gene matches: 7. In nucleotides, the CDR3 is TGTGCCTGCAGGGGGCTCAAGGGCACTGAAGCTTTCTTT. Encoded protein: CACRGLKGTEAFF.

This CDR3 is CASSYSEGGNQPQHF. CDR3 DNA: TGTGCCAGCAGTTACTCGGAGGGAGGCAATCAGCCCCAGCATTTT. The rearrangement joins TRBV6-5 to TRBJ1-5; D is undetermined. The CDR3 covers 15 residues. V shed 0 bases and J shed 2 bases, with 8 bases lying between them. Germline CDR1 is MNHEY and CDR2 is SVGAGI.

In DNA form, the CDR3 reads TGTGCCAGCAGTTATATCGGTTGGCAGTCAGAGACCCAGTACTTC. Protein: CASSYIGWQSETQYF. The chain combines TRBV6-5 with TRBJ2-5; D is uncertain. The CDR3 has 15 amino acids. The V gene lost 3 bases and the J gene lost 4 bases, with 15 bases spanning the gap. Germline CDR1 MNHEY, CDR2 SVGAGI.

CDR3 in DNA: TGCGCCAGCAGTGTGAGGACAGACACCGGGGAGCTGTTTTTT. It specifies CASSVRTDTGELFF. The chain joins TRBV5-1 to TRBJ2-2, with D perhaps matching TRBD1 (6 bases). CDR1 SGHRS and CDR2 YFSETQ come from the germline V gene. Trimming removed 5 bases from V and 3 bases from J, with 11 bases in between. The CDR3 contains 14 residues.

V and J are TRBV7-9 and TRBJ2-3; the D call may be TRBD1 or TRBD2 (6 bases each). Germline lookup yields CDR1 SEHNR and CDR2 FQNEAQ (reference sequence). The V end lost 8 bases, the J end lost 5 bases, and 20 bases lay between the germline ends. This CDR3 spans 15 amino acids. The CDR3 loop is CASRNGPGAQDTQYF. CDR3 DNA sequence: TGTGCCAGCCGAAACGGCCCGGGGGCCCAAGATACGCAGTATTTT.

This clonotype was found a few times. This chain links TRBV9 with TRBJ2-2; 10 positions match TRBD1. The V gene end was trimmed by 3 bases and the J gene end by 1 base; junction bases not matched to a gene: 3. The CDR3 length is 16 residues. Germline V gene data show CDR1 as SGDLS and CDR2 as YYNGEE. The CDR3 DNA reads as TGTGCCAGCAGCGGAAGGGACAGGGGGAACACCGGGGAGCTGTTTTTT. As protein: CASSGRDRGNTGELFF.

The V and J genes are TRBV7-9 and TRBJ2-1; D may be TRBD2 (6 bases). This CDR3 region has 14 residues. CDR1 SEHNR and CDR2 FQNEAQ come from the germline V gene (reference sequence). V was cut by 2 bases and J by 10 bases, with 15 bases left in between. The CDR3 protein is CASSLYGTSGEQFF. The CDR3 nucleotides are TGTGCCAGCAGCTTATACGGAACGAGCGGGGAGCAGTTCTTC.

This clonotype was detected ten times or more. The rearrangement links TRBV20-1 to TRBJ2-4; maybe TRBD2 (6 bases). The CDR3 has 15 residues. Germline V gene sequence: CDR1 DFQATT, CDR2 SNEGSKA (reference sequence). The V end was cut by 5 bases, the J end by 1 base, with 15 bases between. CDR3 sequence: CSAWGGGQAKNIQYF. The CDR3 region has the DNA TGCAGTGCTTGGGGCGGAGGGCAGGCCAAAAACATTCAGTACTTC.

The V gene is TRBV20-1, the J gene TRBJ2-3; TRBD2 is a possible D gene (5 bases). Germline V gene sequence: CDR1 DFQATT, CDR2 SNEGSKA (reference sequence). Between the trimmed V and J ends, which lost 6 bases and 0 bases, there was a span of 13 bases. The CDR3 sequence is 14 residues long. The CDR3, as DNA: TGCAGTGCCGACGAAGCGGCCAGCACAGATACGCAGTATTTT. Encoded protein: CSADEAASTDTQYF.

This clonotype has more than one count but fewer than ten. This chain connects TRBV10-2 to TRBJ1-6, with D possibly matching TRBD1 (6 bases). This CDR3 spans 19 amino acids. Between the trimmed V and J ends, which lost 8 bases and 7 bases, there was a span of 30 bases. The germline V gene encodes CDR1 WSHSY and CDR2 SAAADI. Written as DNA, the CDR3 is TGCGCCAGCCATGAGGGGAAAAGAGGGGGACTGGGCTGGAATTCACCCCTCCACTTT. Its protein is CASHEGKRGGLGWNSPLHF.

V gene TRBV27 combines with J gene TRBJ2-7, with D perhaps matching TRBD1 (6 bases). This CDR3 is 16 amino acids long. Germline CDR1 reads MNHEY; CDR2 reads SMNVEV (reference sequence). V shed 7 bases and J shed 0 bases, with 19 bases lying between them. The CDR3 here is CASKLRAGANSYEQYF. In DNA, the CDR3 is TGTGCCAGCAAGCTTCGGGCAGGGGCCAACTCCTACGAGCAGTACTTC.

This clonotype was found many times. The rearrangement joins TRBV6-5 to TRBJ2-7; D is possibly TRBD2 (6 bases). V was shortened by 6 bases and J by 2 bases, with 11 bases between the two germline ends. The CDR3 runs to 13 residues. The germline V gene encodes CDR1 MNHEY and CDR2 SVGAGI. CDR3 in DNA: TGTGCCAGCAGCCGCGGGGTGACCTACGAGCAGTACTTC. This sequence encodes CASSRGVTYEQYF.